The present T cell receptor (beta chain) was sequenced within a study of control samples from healthy donors and cancer patients. This clone turned up a few times. Using immunoSEQ multiplex PCR, the repertoire was profiled, and TCRdb retains in-frame clones only, with some absent. This sample carries 150,000 to 200,000 clones, nearly 90% of them seen once, and the ten largest clones take 1.2% to 1.5%. Sequencing was done on a sample of blood. The receptor was isolated from a woman aged 45-60 years in good health.

The CDR3 loop reads CASSEAGGIYNEQFF. The CDR3 nucleotides read TGTGCCAGCAGTGAGGCGGGAGGGATCTACAATGAGCAGTTCTTC. The V call is TRBV7-6, the J call TRBJ2-1; 9 bases agree with TRBD2. CDR1 is SGHVS, CDR2 FNYEAQ, per germline. V was pared by 6 bases and J by 3 bases, with 6 bases of the junction left unmatched. There are 15 residues in the CDR3.